This TCR beta chain was captured in a study of early T cells in non-severe SARS-CoV-2 infection. This clonotype was counted ten times or more. TCRdb analysed the 5' RACE reads with MiXCR anew, one entry per CDR3 protein. Of 25,000 to 35,000 distinct CDR3 sequences in the sample, 5.5% to 7.5% are singletons; the top ten hold over 30%. With 1 base clipped from V and 9 bases from J, the junction kept 8 bases outside the gene matches. Germline CDR1 and CDR2: KGHDR and SFDVKD. This CDR3 has 15 amino acids. The sequence was obtained from an adult who was a healthcare worker with PCR-confirmed SARS-CoV-2 infection or an uninfected control (not recorded which). The chain uses TRBV24-1 and TRBJ2-1; TRBD2 matches 7 bases. Here the sequenced sample was whole blood, taken at baseline. CDR3 coding DNA: TGTGCCACCAGTGATTTTTCCAGCGGGATTACTGAGCAGTTCTTC. This codes for CATSDFSSGITEQFF.